The 13 T cell receptor beta chains in this list originate from one sample, sequenced in a study of technical replicates of blood from a handful of donors. Clones were read by immunoSEQ multiplex PCR, and TCRdb kept only the in-frame ones, dropping some. The data hold fewer than 80,000 clones, with roughly nine tenths observed a single time. The sample taken for sequencing was PBMCs. The receptors stem from a human donor in good health. Some clones in this sample may be carry-over from other donors' samples.

This chain connects TRBV9 to TRBJ2-3, with 16 positions matching TRBD2. The CDR3 is 18 amino acids. The V and J ends lost 2 bases and 0 bases, in that order; junction bases with no gene match: 3. Germline values: CDR1 SGDLS, CDR2 YYNGEE. The CDR3 nucleotides are TGTGCCAGCAGCGTGGGACTAGCGGGAGGGCCTAGCACAGATACGCAGTATTTT. Translation gives CASSVGLAGGPSTDTQYF.

The chain couples TRBV2 to TRBJ1-5; TRBD1 aligns across 9 bases. Germline lookup yields CDR1 SNHLY and CDR2 FYNNEI. The CDR3 length is 16 residues. V trimming: 5 bases; J trimming: 4 bases; junction bases outside the gene matches: 9. The CDR3 sequence: CASSLEDRGFNQPQHF. The CDR3 coding sequence is TGTGCCAGCAGTTTGGAGGACAGGGGCTTTAATCAGCCCCAGCATTTT.

The rearrangement links TRBV5-1 to TRBJ1-3; 8 positions match TRBD1. The J segment lost 2 bases and the V segment lost 4 bases, leaving 2 bases of the junction unmatched. Per germline, CDR1 SGHRS and CDR2 YFSETQ. CDR3 length: 14 residues. This chain's CDR3 is CASSTGGAGNTIYF. CDR3 in DNA: TGCGCCAGCAGCACAGGGGGAGCTGGAAACACCATATATTTT. Full variable domain (rest looked up from reference TRBV5-1 and TRBJ1-3): KAGVTQTPRYLIKTRGQQVTLSCSPISGHRSVSWYQQTPGQGLQFLFEYFSETQRNKGNFPGRFSGRQFSNSRSEMNVSTLELGDSALYLCASSTGGAGNTIYFGEGSWLTVV.

In DNA form, the CDR3 reads TGCGCCAGCAGCCAAGGTAGCGGGGGGGCCTATGAGCAGTTCTTC. It is translated as CASSQGSGGAYEQFF. The rearrangement links TRBV4-3 to TRBJ2-1; TRBD2 aligns across 11 bases. This CDR3 region has 15 residues. The trim removed 1 base at V and 8 bases at J, leaving 4 bases unmatched. CDR1 and CDR2 from the germline V gene are LGHNA and YSLEER.

This rearrangement joins TRBV6-5 to TRBJ2-5; D might be TRBD2 (5 bases). The CDR3 is made up of 15 amino acids. The germline CDR1 and CDR2 sequences are MNHEY and SVGAGI. V lost 6 bases and J 2 bases, leaving 16 bases between the germline ends. The chain's CDR3 is CASRDPSTRQETQYF. The CDR3 DNA sequence: TGTGCCAGCAGGGATCCTTCCACTAGGCAAGAGACCCAGTACTTC.

This clone was counted once. This chain uses TRBV7-6 with TRBJ2-3; 8 nucleotides agree with TRBD2. CDR1 and CDR2 (germline): SGHVS, FNYEAQ. The CDR3 length is 16 residues. Trimming took 6 bases from V and 4 from J; bases not matched to a gene: 12. The CDR3 sequence: CASRIGSGGSPDTQYF. The CDR3 DNA reads as TGTGCCAGCAGAATAGGCAGCGGGGGATCACCAGATACGCAGTATTTT. Drawing the rest from reference TRBV7-6 and TRBJ2-3, the complete variable domain is GAGVSQSPRYKVTKRGQDVALRCDPISGHVSLYWYRQALGQGPEFLTYFNYEAQQDKSGLPNDRFSAERPEGSISTLTIQRTEQRDSAMYRCASRIGSGGSPDTQYFGPGTRLTVL.

This clone has just a few counts. The chain carries TRBV4-2 and TRBJ2-6, with a weak D call TRBD2 (7 bases). Germline assignment: CDR1 LGHNA and CDR2 YNFKEQ. Trimming left V 0 bases short and J 2 bases short, with 11 bases between. This CDR3 comprises 17 residues. The CDR3 DNA reads TGTGCCAGCAGCCAAGATTGGGGGGGCGCTGGGGCCAACGTCCTGACTTTC. Protein: CASSQDWGGAGANVLTF.

The genes are TRBV7-9 and TRBJ1-5; D uncertain. The germline CDR1 and CDR2 sequences are SEHNR and FQNEAQ (reference sequence). V was cut by 2 bases and J by 9 bases, with 14 bases left in between. The CDR3 covers 14 residues. The CDR3 DNA reads as TGTGCCAGCAGCTTACCCGGGGTTGGTTGGCCCCAGCATTTT. This encodes CASSLPGVGWPQHF.

The chain uses TRBV7-6 and TRBJ1-1; no clear D gene. The CDR3 runs to 16 residues. Germline CDR1 and CDR2: SGHVS and FNYEAQ. Trimming removed 3 bases from V and 5 bases from J, with 19 bases in between. Written as DNA, the CDR3 is TGTGCCAGCAGCTTGGGTAGCTCAACTTTTAAAACTGAAGCTTTCTTT. Translating it yields CASSLGSSTFKTEAFF.

The rearrangement joins TRBV6-5 to TRBJ2-7; 8 bases line up with TRBD1. This CDR3 is 15 amino acids long. The germline CDR1 and CDR2 sequences are MNHEY and SVGAGI. The V and J ends lost 2 bases and 3 bases, in that order; junction bases with no gene match: 6. In nucleotides, the CDR3 is TGTGCCAGCAGTTACAAGAGACAGGGGAACTACGAGCAGTACTTC. Translated: CASSYKRQGNYEQYF.

V and J are TRBV29-1 and TRBJ2-3, with 7 nucleotides matching TRBD2. V dropped 4 bases and J dropped 4; count of bases not matched to a gene: 26. This CDR3 contains 20 residues. From germline, CDR1 is SQVTM and CDR2 ANQGSEA. Here the CDR3 DNA reads TGCAGCGTTGCCGGGACCGAGCCTCTCCGGGCGGGAGTTGTTGCAGATACGCAGTATTTT. Amino acids: CSVAGTEPLRAGVVADTQYF.

V gene TRBV7-2 combines with J gene TRBJ2-7; D might be TRBD1 (7 bases). The germline V gene has CDR1 SGHTA and CDR2 FQGNSA. The CDR3 is 16 amino acids. With 3 bases removed from V and 0 bases from J, the gap between germline ends came to 15 bases. The CDR3 here is CASSFSRGTASYEQYF. In DNA form, the CDR3 reads TGTGCCAGCAGCTTCAGCCGCGGGACAGCCTCCTACGAGCAGTACTTC.

The CDR3 spells CASLTKPGHSNQPQHF. DNA for the CDR3: TGCGCCAGCCTTACCAAGCCGGGACACAGCAATCAGCCCCAGCATTTT. The J gene is TRBJ1-5, the V gene TRBV5-1; weak D call: TRBD1 (6 bases). The CDR3 totals 16 residues. The germline V gene has CDR1 SGHRS and CDR2 YFSETQ. With 7 bases removed from V and 1 base from J, the gap between germline ends came to 18 bases. The variable domain in full, with the rest retrieved from reference TRBV5-1 and TRBJ1-5, is KAGVTQTPRYLIKTRGQQVTLSCSPISGHRSVSWYQQTPGQGLQFLFEYFSETQRNKGNFPGRFSGRQFSNSRSEMNVSTLELGDSALYLCASLTKPGHSNQPQHFGDGTRLSIL.